This TCR beta chain comes out of a study of CD8 T cells in ankylosing spondylitis. With molecular barcodes, quantitative 5'-RACE was used to make the TCR beta libraries. TCRdb re-called the 5' RACE reads through MiXCR, storing one row per CDR3 protein. The sample lists hundreds of thousands of distinct CDR3 sequences, 25% to 30% occurring once. This clonotype appeared many times. Antigen unknown. The length of the CDR3 is 14 residues. J was trimmed by 4 bases and V by 1 base; bases with no gene match: 6. In germline, CDR1 is DFQATT, CDR2 SNEGSKA (reference sequence). Study conclusions and caveats: As for the disease-linked clones, they showed a CD8+ phenotype and occurred at relatively low frequencies in peripheral blood. Clones linked to disease were reported to show significant enrichment in matched ankylosing spondylitis synovial fluid. Fewer than 10 highly homologous variants made up a TCR beta motif that seemed to typify ankylosing spondylitis blood.

The chain uses TRBV20-1 and TRBJ2-7; 8 nucleotides match TRBD2. Sample: blood, either unsorted or a sorted T cell fraction (not recorded which). The clonotype originates from a male donor with ankylosing spondylitis. In nucleotides, the CDR3 is TGCAGTGCTAGAGTTTCTAGCGGGCCATACGAGCAGTACTTC. Translating it yields CSARVSSGPYEQYF.